Below, 26 T cell receptor beta chains from the same sample are listed, as sequenced in a study of regulatory T cells in long-lasting Graves disease. iRepertoire HTBI primers and Arm-PCR of CDR3 regions built TCR beta libraries. In TCRdb, the multiplex PCR reads were re-called with MiXCR into one record per CDR3 protein. The data contain hundreds of thousands of distinct CDR3 sequences, 16% of them singletons. Time point specified: newly diagnosed GD, antithyroid drugs for less than 3 months. Extracted RNA from PBMCs served as the source of the TCR library. These data were also reused for a study on T cells in Graves' hyperthyroidism and ophthalmopathy.

Sequencing used peripheral blood mononuclear cells (PBMCs), obtained at new diagnosis, from a patient treated with antithyroid drugs. The receptors derive from a man aged 40-49 years with Graves disease.

The rearrangement links TRBV5-1 to TRBJ2-3, with 8 bases identical to TRBD2. Germline CDR1 SGHRS, CDR2 YFSETQ. The V gene end was trimmed by 2 bases and the J gene end by 9 bases; junction bases not matched to a gene: 11. The CDR3 is 15 residues long. The CDR3 loop is CASSFGEAGADTQYF. Written as DNA, the CDR3 is TGCGCCAGCAGCTTTGGGGAAGCGGGAGCGGACACGCAGTATTTT.

This clonotype was counted ten times or more. This rearrangement joins TRBV30 to TRBJ2-3; 7 bases are shared with TRBD2. V shed 5 bases, J shed 2 bases, and the junction held 4 bases outside the gene matches. Germline V gene lookup returns CDR1 GTSNPN and CDR2 SVGIG (reference sequence). The CDR3 is 13 residues long. The DNA of the CDR3 is TGTGCCTGGTCTAGCGGCCCCACAGATACGCAGTATTTT. The encoded protein is CAWSSGPTDTQYF.

At least ten counts were recorded for this clonotype. This chain uses TRBV6-2 or TRBV6-3 with TRBJ2-2; 10 nucleotides line up with TRBD1. Germline CDR1 is MNHEY and CDR2 is SVGEGT. V trimming: 9 bases; J trimming: 4 bases; junction bases outside the gene matches: 11. The CDR3 contains 16 residues. The CDR3 here is CASLTGGASGTGELFF. CDR3 sequence (DNA): TGTGCCAGTCTGACAGGGGGCGCGTCTGGCACCGGGGAGCTGTTTTTT.

This clonotype came up many times. CDR3 region: CASGTSGGFWNEQFF. CDR3 DNA sequence: TGTGCCAGCGGGACTAGCGGGGGTTTTTGGAATGAGCAGTTCTTC. This chain connects TRBV2 to TRBJ2-1; TRBD2 matches 14 bases. This CDR3 has 15 amino acids. The germline gives CDR1 SNHLY, CDR2 FYNNEI. Losses at the gene ends were 8 bases for V and 7 bases for J; bases not matched to a gene: 7.

This clonotype was observed at least ten times. Here the CDR3 DNA reads TGTGCCAGCAGCTTGGCGTCAGGGAGGCACGAGCAGTACTTC. It translates to CASSLASGRHEQYF. This chain uses TRBV5-6 with TRBJ2-7; perhaps TRBD2 as D (6 bases). Germline CDR1 is SGHDT and CDR2 is YYEEEE. V was clipped by 0 bases and J by 5 bases, with 12 bases between them. CDR3 size: 14 residues.

V and J are TRBV7-2 and TRBJ2-2, with 9 bases that match TRBD1. V lost 5 bases, J lost 8 bases, and 12 bases stayed unmatched. The CDR3 extends over 16 amino acids. Germline CDR1 and CDR2: SGHTA and FQGNSA. CDR3 nucleotides: TGTGCCAGCAGCCTGGACAGGGGAGGGTTCGGAGGGGAGCTGTTTTTT. The encoded protein is CASSLDRGGFGGELFF.

This clonotype was recorded a few times. The genes are TRBV4-3 and TRBJ2-7; possibly TRBD2 for D (5 bases). Trimming removed 3 bases at V and 5 bases at J, with 17 bases between. CDR1 and CDR2 (germline): LGHNA, YSLEER. CDR3 length: 15 residues. The CDR3 protein is CASSQRGRGGDEQYF. The CDR3 bases are TGCGCCAGCAGCCAGAGAGGACGGGGTGGGGACGAGCAGTACTTC.

This clonotype was seen ten or more times. This chain joins TRBV27 and TRBJ2-5, with 9 bases identical to TRBD1. The CDR3 is 16 amino acids. V was clipped by 2 bases and J by 4 bases; unmatched bases: 8. Germline CDR1 reads MNHEY; CDR2 reads SMNVEV (reference sequence). The CDR3 DNA is TGTGCCAGCAGTTTAAACAGGGGGCCGCCTTTAGAGACCCAGTACTTC. Encoded protein: CASSLNRGPPLETQYF.

In regard to this clonotype: A much larger clonotype is one base distant, so this may be a read error. The chain uses TRBV30 and TRBJ1-1, with a weak D call TRBD1 (5 bases). The CDR3 has 14 amino acids. The V end was cut by 5 bases, the J end by 4 bases, with 17 bases between. The V gene's germline CDR1 is GTSNPN and CDR2 SVGIG (reference sequence). CDR3: CAWGGVIGGTEAFF. DNA of the CDR3: TGTGCCTGGGGGGGTGTAATCGGGGGCACTGAAGCTTTCTTT.

This clonotype was counted ten times or more. The chain combines TRBV28 with TRBJ1-2; D may be TRBD1 (5 bases). Deletions cut 6 bases from V and 0 bases from J, with 8 bases between. Germline loops: CDR1 MDHEN, CDR2 SYDVKM. There are 13 residues in the CDR3. The CDR3 region is CASSPTANYGYTF. CDR3 sequence (DNA): TGTGCCAGCAGCCCGACAGCTAACTATGGCTACACCTTC.

The sample holds a few counts of this clonotype. This chain links TRBV11-3 with TRBJ2-7; D ambiguous. With 5 bases removed from V and 1 base from J, the gap between germline ends came to 12 bases. CDR1 SGHNT and CDR2 YENEEA come from the germline V gene. The CDR3 contains 14 residues. This CDR3 is CASSPAESSYEQYF. The DNA for the CDR3 is TGTGCCAGCAGCCCGGCGGAATCTTCCTACGAGCAGTACTTC.

Turning to this clonotype: With a much larger clone just one base away, this may be a read error. V is TRBV5-1 and J is TRBJ2-7, with D perhaps assigned TRBD1 or TRBD2 (5 bases each). The CDR3 totals 12 residues. Germline assignment: CDR1 SGHRS and CDR2 YFSETQ. The chain's CDR3 is CARSRVRGEQYF. For the CDR3, the DNA is TGCGCCCGCAGCAGGGTGAGGGGCGAGCAGTACTTC.

The J gene is TRBJ1-1, the V gene TRBV5-6; D not resolved. The CDR3 totals 15 residues. V dropped 4 bases and J dropped 0 bases, with 13 bases sitting between them. Germline CDR1 is SGHDT and CDR2 is YYEEEE. This chain's CDR3 is CASSDRGRMNTEAFF. The CDR3 coding sequence is TGTGCCAGCAGCGATCGTGGACGGATGAACACTGAAGCTTTCTTT.

J is TRBJ1-1 and V is TRBV11-2; D gene unclear. CDR1 and CDR2 from the germline V gene are SGHAT and FQNNGV. The CDR3 is made up of 13 amino acids. Trimming stripped 6 bases from V and 1 base from J, with 9 bases between. As DNA, the CDR3 is TGTGCCAGCAGTCCCGTCGGGAACACTGAAGCTTTCTTT. Residues: CASSPVGNTEAFF.

This clonotype showed up many times. The V and J genes are TRBV28 and TRBJ1-6; D possibly corresponds to TRBD1 (5 bases). The germline V gene encodes CDR1 MDHEN and CDR2 SYDVKM. This CDR3 has 17 residues. With 6 bases removed from V and 5 bases from J, the gap between germline ends came to 20 bases. The CDR3 DNA reads as TGTGCCAGCAGCGGTGGGACCGGGACGGAAGATAATTCACCCCTCCACTTT. The encoded protein is CASSGGTGTEDNSPLHF.

This clonotype was observed a few times. The chain joins TRBV7-2 to TRBJ1-4; no definite D call. This CDR3 is built from 16 residues. Germline values: CDR1 SGHTA, CDR2 FQGNSA. The V end was cut by 1 base, the J end by 7 bases, with 16 bases between. CDR3 protein: CASSLGFGRFREKLFF. CDR3 nucleotides: TGTGCCAGCAGCTTAGGGTTTGGACGGTTTCGTGAAAAACTGTTTTTT.

This clonotype was observed many times. The V call is TRBV2, the J call TRBJ1-2, with D possibly matching TRBD1 (5 bases). Germline CDR1 reads SNHLY; CDR2 reads FYNNEI. V was clipped by 3 bases and J by 0 bases, with 14 bases between them. This CDR3 is built from 16 residues. The CDR3 region has the DNA TGTGCCAGCAGTGATCTGGGGACTACAGCTAACTATGGCTACACCTTC. Encoded protein: CASSDLGTTANYGYTF.

The chain is built from TRBV6-1 and TRBJ1-5; TRBD1 is a possible D gene (5 bases). Per germline, CDR1 MNHNS and CDR2 SASEGT. The V and J ends lost 3 bases and 3 bases respectively, with 12 bases between them. This CDR3 has 15 amino acids. This chain's CDR3 is CASSDRQTSNQPQHF. In DNA, the CDR3 is TGTGCCAGCAGTGATCGACAGACCTCCAATCAGCCCCAGCATTTT.

The table lists this clonotype with many counts. V usage is TRBV5-1 and J usage is TRBJ2-2, with D unresolved. This CDR3 is built from 15 residues. Germline V gene lookup returns CDR1 SGHRS and CDR2 YFSETQ. V lost 0 bases and J 5 bases, leaving 11 bases between the germline ends. The CDR3, as DNA: TGCGCCAGCAGCTTGGTCCCAGACGGTACCGGGGAGCTGTTTTTT. It encodes CASSLVPDGTGELFF.

In the case of this clonotype: Its ends do not fully match the called genes, so a read error is possible. The chain combines TRBV6-1 with TRBJ2-2, with a tentative D call TRBD1 (5 bases). Germline V lookup: CDR1 MNHNS, CDR2 SASEGT. The CDR3 is made up of 18 amino acids. CDR3 coding DNA: TGTGCCAGCAGATCCCGCCTAAGGGGAAGGCCGGACACTGGGGAGCTGTTTTTT. Translated: CASRSRLRGRPDTGELFF.

This clonotype was picked up a small number of times. The junction departs from the called germline gene at one end, perhaps through a read error. This rearrangement joins TRBV6-1 to TRBJ2-5; the D call may be TRBD1 or TRBD2 (5 bases each). Germline values: CDR1 MNHNS, CDR2 SASEGT. The CDR3 is 13 amino acids. This CDR3 reads CASSERGAETQYF. In nucleotides, the CDR3 is TGCGCCAGCAGTGAGAGGGGCGCAGAGACCCAGTACTTC.

Many counts were recorded for this clonotype. The chain employs TRBV9 and TRBJ1-1; D is unclear. Germline CDR1 is SGDLS and CDR2 is YYNGEE. Trimming cost V 0 bases and J 4 bases, with 10 bases left between them. The CDR3 extends over 14 amino acids. The CDR3 is CASSVEASGTEAFF. The CDR3 DNA reads as TGTGCCAGCAGCGTAGAGGCGTCAGGCACTGAAGCTTTCTTT.

This clonotype was picked up a small number of times. The rearrangement links TRBV25-1 to TRBJ1-1; D unclear. Trimming cost V 6 bases and J 10 bases, with 15 bases left between them. The CDR3 runs to 12 residues. Germline assignment: CDR1 MGHDK and CDR2 SYGVNS. The CDR3 DNA reads TGTGCCAGCAGCTTGGCGGTCGGGGTAGCTTTCTTT. Its translation is CASSLAVGVAFF.

This clonotype was detected ten times or more. The chain joins TRBV12-3 or TRBV12-4 to TRBJ2-2, with a tentative D call TRBD1 (6 bases). CDR3 length: 14 amino acids. Trimming stripped 2 bases from V and 6 bases from J, with 10 bases between. The CDR3 sequence: CASSLTRQAGELFF. The CDR3 nucleotides read TGTGCCAGCAGTTTAACCCGACAGGCCGGGGAGCTGTTTTTT.

Remarks on this clonotype: This likely stems from a read error, as it lies one base from a far larger clone. The chain combines TRBV5-1 with TRBJ2-5; D unclear. Germline V gene lookup returns CDR1 SGHRS and CDR2 YFSETQ. CDR3 length: 13 residues. V lost 0 bases to trimming and J lost 11 bases, with 14 bases between them. The CDR3, as DNA: TGCGCCAGCAGCTTGGGGAAGTACAATGAGCAGTACTTC. Amino acid sequence: CASSLGKYNEQYF. The whole variable domain, remainder taken from reference TRBV5-1 and TRBJ2-5, is KAGVTQTPRYLIKTRGQQVTLSCSPISGHRSVSWYQQTPGQGLQFLFEYFSETQRNKGNFPGRFSGRQFSNSRSEMNVSTLELGDSALYLCASSLGKYNEQYFGPGTRLLVL.

The chain recombines TRBV4-2 with TRBJ2-1; D could derive from TRBD1 or TRBD2 (5 bases each). CDR1 and CDR2 from the germline V gene are LGHNA and YNFKEQ. V was pared by 1 base and J by 4 bases, with 14 bases between. CDR3 length equals 16 residues. The CDR3 sequence is CASSQVGGDRYNEQFF. CDR3 nucleotides: TGTGCCAGCAGCCAAGTTGGGGGAGATCGTTACAATGAGCAGTTCTTC.